A single T cell receptor (beta chain) is shown here with its context. The sample comes from a study of T cell responses to AZD1222 COVID-19 vaccine. Measured with immunoSEQ multiplex PCR; TCRdb has only the in-frame clones, and not every one. This table holds fewer than 150,000 clones, 70% to 90% found once. V was pared by 9 bases and J by 2 bases, with 13 bases between. Germline V gene data show CDR1 as SGHNT and CDR2 as YENEEA. The CDR3 totals 14 residues. The source was peripheral blood, collected 28 days after the second AZD1222 dose. The chain carries TRBV11-3 and TRBJ2-2; D tentatively fits TRBD1 or TRBD2 (5 bases each). This TCR came from an adult who received the AZD1222 COVID-19 vaccine. The CDR3 sequence is CASSTGANTGELFF. CDR3 bases: TGTGCCAGTTCAACCGGGGCCAACACCGGGGAGCTGTTTTTT.